This TCR beta chain comes out of a study of blood T cell repertoires in COVID-19. This clone was seen once. This CDR3 is built from 17 residues. From germline, CDR1 is LGHDT and CDR2 YNNKEL (reference sequence). With V trimmed by 3 bases and J by 8 bases, 11 bases remained unmatched. Here immunoSEQ multiplex PCR was the method, and the copy in TCRdb shows in-frame clones only, minus some. The sample lists more than 150,000 clones, 81% occurring once. The material sequenced was peripheral blood. The sequence derives from a woman at least 80 years old with COVID-19, enrolled during active disease. The V gene is TRBV3-1 (or the pseudogene TRBV3-2), the J gene TRBJ2-1, with TRBD2 identical over 12 bases. The CDR3 DNA is TGTGCCAGCAGCCAGGGGACTAGCGGGCCCCCTGAGGATGAGCAGTTCTTC. Translating gives CASSQGTSGPPEDEQFF.